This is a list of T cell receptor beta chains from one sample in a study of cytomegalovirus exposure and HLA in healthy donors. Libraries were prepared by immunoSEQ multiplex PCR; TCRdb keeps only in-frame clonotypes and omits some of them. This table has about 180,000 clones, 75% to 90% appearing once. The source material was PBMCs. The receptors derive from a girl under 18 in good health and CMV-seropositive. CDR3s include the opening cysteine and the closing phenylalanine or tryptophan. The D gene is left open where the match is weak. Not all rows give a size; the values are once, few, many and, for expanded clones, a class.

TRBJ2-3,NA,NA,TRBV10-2,TGCGCCAGCAGACCACCGTCTGCGAGGACAGATACGCAGTATTTT,CASRPPSARTDTQYF
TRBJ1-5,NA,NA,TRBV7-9,TGTGCCAGCAGCTTAGGTCGTGGGGCGGATAGCAATCAGCCCCAGCATTTT,CASSLGRGADSNQPQHF
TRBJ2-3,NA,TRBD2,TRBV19,TGTGCCAGTAGTGTTACTAGCGGGAGCACAGATACGCAGTATTTT,CASSVTSGSTDTQYF
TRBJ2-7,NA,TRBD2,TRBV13,TGTGCCAGCAGCTCCCGACGGGCGGGAGTCTACGAGCAGTACTTC,CASSSRRAGVYEQYF
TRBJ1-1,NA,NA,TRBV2,TGTGCCAGCAATGAAAGGGGGATGAACACTGAAGCTTTCTTT,CASNERGMNTEAFF
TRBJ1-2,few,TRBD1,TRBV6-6,TGTGCCAGCAGACAGGGGAGCTATGGCTACACCTTC,CASRQGSYGYTF
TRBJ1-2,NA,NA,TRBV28,TGTGCCAGCAGTTTGGATGAGGACTATGGGGGCTACACCTTC,CASSLDEDYGGYTF
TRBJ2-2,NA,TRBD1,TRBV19,TGTGCCAGTACCCTCTCACCGGGACAGGGCCTCTCGACCGGGGAGCTGTTTTTT,CASTLSPGQGLSTGELFF
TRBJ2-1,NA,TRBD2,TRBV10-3,TGTGCCATCAGTGAGGCTGACGGCCTAGCGGGAGACAATGAGCAGTTCTTC,CAISEADGLAGDNEQFF
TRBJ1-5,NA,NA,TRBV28,TGTGCCAGCAGATACAGGAGCAGCAATCAGCCCCAGCATTTT,CASRYRSSNQPQHF
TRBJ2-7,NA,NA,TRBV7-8,TGTGCCAGCAGCTTAGTTACAGCCCTACTCTACGAGCAGTACTTC,CASSLVTALLYEQYF
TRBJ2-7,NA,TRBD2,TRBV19,TGTGCCAGTAGTATAGGCCTACTAGCGGGAGCCAAGTACTTC,CASSIGLLAGAKYF
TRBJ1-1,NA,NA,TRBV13,TGTGCCAGCAGCTCGGACATCAACACTGAAGCTTTCTTT,CASSSDINTEAFF
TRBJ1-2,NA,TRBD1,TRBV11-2,TGTGCCAGCAGCCCGACGGGGACAGGGGGCGGTGGCTACACCTTC,CASSPTGTGGGGYTF
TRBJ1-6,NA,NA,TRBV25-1,TGTGCCAGCAGTGAACATATGATGACAGATAATTCACCCCTCCACTTT,CASSEHMMTDNSPLHF
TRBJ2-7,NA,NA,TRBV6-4,TGTGCCAGCAGTGGGGGGCCCCAGCGCCAGTACTTC,CASSGGPQRQYF
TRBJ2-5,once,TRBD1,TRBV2,TGTGCCAGCAGTGGGACAGGAGTGACCCAGTACTTC,CASSGTGVTQYF
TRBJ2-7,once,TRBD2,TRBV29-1,TGCAGCGTTGGACTAGCGGGAGCCCCCAGCCTATACGAGCAGTACTTC,CSVGLAGAPSLYEQYF
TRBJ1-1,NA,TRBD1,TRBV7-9,TGTGCCAGCAGCTTAGGGGACAGGGTGAACACTGAAGCTTTCTTT,CASSLGDRVNTEAFF
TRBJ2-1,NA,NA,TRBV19,TGTGCCAGTAAACAAGGACAGAGCTCCTACAATGAGCAGTTCTTC,CASKQGQSSYNEQFF
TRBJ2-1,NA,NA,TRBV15,TGTGCCACCAGCCCCGGTCTGATAGCGGATTACAATGAGCAGTTCTTC,CATSPGLIADYNEQFF
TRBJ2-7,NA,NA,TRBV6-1,TGTGCCAGCAGTGAAGCTCTAGAGGAGCCCTACGAGCAGTACTTC,CASSEALEEPYEQYF
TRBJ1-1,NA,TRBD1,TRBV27,TGTGCCAGCACCATCAACAGGGGCGGGTTCACTGAAGCTTTCTTT,CASTINRGGFTEAFF
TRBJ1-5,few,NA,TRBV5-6,TGTGCCAGCAGCATCGGGGGGTTTTTGACTCAGCCCCAGCATTTT,CASSIGGFLTQPQHF
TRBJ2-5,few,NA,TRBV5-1,TGCGCCAGCAAGGAGGGCCAAGAGACCCAGTACTTC,CASKEGQETQYF
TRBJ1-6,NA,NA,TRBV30,TGTGCCTGGAAAACGAAAGCGGGTTCACCCCTCCACTTT,CAWKTKAGSPLHF
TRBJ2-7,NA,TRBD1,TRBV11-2,TGTGCCAGCAGTCTGACAGGGGGCGCGAGGACCTACGAGCAGTACTTC,CASSLTGGARTYEQYF
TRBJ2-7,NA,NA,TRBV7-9,TGTGCCAGCAGCTTAGGGGGCGGGGCCAACGAGCAGTACTTC,CASSLGGGANEQYF
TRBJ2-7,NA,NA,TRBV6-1,TGTGCCAGCACCCATGGGGGGGCAGGTGTTCCCGAGCAGTACTTC,CASTHGGAGVPEQYF